These T cell receptor beta chains were read from a single sample in a study of Ad26.COV2.S vaccination and SARS-CoV-2 variants. Profiled with immunoSEQ multiplex PCR; TCRdb holds only in-frame clones, not every one. The profile shows about 440,000 clones, less than 95% of them singletons. The source material was peripheral blood, sampled in a trial of Ad26.COV2.S vaccine versus placebo. The source of these receptors is a person between 18 and 60 years old who received the Ad26.COV2.S COVID-19 vaccine or a placebo. CDR3s include the opening cysteine and the closing phenylalanine or tryptophan. Fields, in order: V gene, D gene, CDR3 protein. A D gene is named only where the DNA matches it firmly.

>TRBV24-1|TRBD2
CATSVRGEFTGELFF
>TRBV24-1|TRBD1
CATSDRTGYEQYF
>TRBV18|-
CASSPDGSGELFF
>TRBV29-1|-
CSVEYLPSFTDTQYF
>TRBV4-3|-
CASSQDPVTGNQPQHF
>TRBV3-1/TRBV3-2|-
CASSQEGVVYNEQFF
>TRBV20-1|-
CSASSPRLNEKLFF
>TRBV19|-
CASSISGAYEQYF
>TRBV14|-
CASSQVRTGELFF
>TRBV27|-
CASRPGAGGELFF
>TRBV5-1|-
CASSSGVPRTDTQYF
>TRBV10-3|TRBD1
CAISERTGGAAGYTF
>TRBV7-3|-
CASSARMAEYGEQFF
>TRBV15|TRBD2
CATSSGRARSGEQFF
>TRBV18|TRBD1
CASSPGTGGVNTEAFF
>TRBV6-4|-
CASSDDRPNQPQHF
>TRBV19|TRBD2
CASSITGLAQETQYF
>TRBV20-1|-
CSPGLHNEQFF
>TRBV5-1|TRBD2
CASSQGSGSLETQYF
>TRBV5-1|-
CATSGGREETQYF
>TRBV9|TRBD1
CASSATGVYSGANVLTF
>TRBV14|TRBD1
CASSQEPRDSFLQETQYF
>TRBV5-5|-
CASSPSDHEQYF
>TRBV6-1|-
CASGPTDEKLFF
>TRBV28|-
CASSLRPDRQFF
>TRBV27|-
CASSWGRTWGNTEAFF
>TRBV18|-
CASSPPSAGNTGELFF
>TRBV5-4|-
CASSLTGADTEAFF
>TRBV28|-
CASRDAGTEAFF
>TRBV28|-
CASSLSLTGVPNNEQFF
>TRBV10-3|-
CASGVSPPLNYGYTF
>TRBV7-9|-
CASSLEVWGRRDEQYF
>TRBV7-9|-
CASSLTNQPQHF
>TRBV6-2/TRBV6-3|-
CASSYRRTSNQPQHF
>TRBV20-1|TRBD2
CSASLGLGPDTQYF
>TRBV9|TRBD2
CASSPPSGRGYNEQFF
>TRBV12-3/TRBV12-4|-
CASSQQQAYEQYF
>TRBV7-9|TRBD1
CASSPGQGDYSPLHF
>TRBV12-3/TRBV12-4|-
CASSNPTGDEQYF
>TRBV2|-
CASTEWPIRAVKETQYF
>TRBV7-9|-
CASSLGLFRDNTDTQYF
>TRBV7-9|-
CASSLANTKNIQYF
>TRBV24-1|-
CATSDLTIATDTQYF
>TRBV20-1|TRBD2
CSASENAGGLTDTQYF
>TRBV7-2|TRBD2
CASSLELAGLYPQFF
>TRBV7-9|-
CASSLVADTQYF
>TRBV30|-
CAWRDRGDTIYF